These 4 T cell receptor beta chains originate from one sample sequenced in a study of early T cells in non-severe SARS-CoV-2 infection. One entry per CDR3 protein, called by TCRdb with MiXCR from the 5' RACE reads. Here the sample spans around 27,000 distinct CDR3 sequences, 3.9% being singletons. What was sequenced was whole blood. These receptors were obtained from an adult who was a healthcare worker with PCR-confirmed SARS-CoV-2 infection or an uninfected control (not recorded which).

This clonotype came up many times. This rearrangement joins TRBV4-3 to TRBJ2-5, with TRBD2 identical over 7 bases. CDR1 is LGHNA, CDR2 YSLEER, per germline. This CDR3 has 16 residues. The V gene end was trimmed by 0 bases and the J gene end by 3 bases; junction bases not matched to a gene: 7. CDR3 region: CASSQDRSAGEETQYF. As DNA, the CDR3 is TGCGCCAGCAGCCAAGACCGGTCCGCGGGGGAAGAGACCCAGTACTTC.

This clonotype has ten or more counts. The chain couples TRBV20-1 to TRBJ2-1; 7 bases line up with TRBD2. Germline CDR1 DFQATT, CDR2 SNEGSKA (reference sequence). CDR3 length: 16 amino acids. V shed 2 bases, J shed 0 bases, and the junction held 7 bases outside the gene matches. CDR3 amino acids: CSARRIAGDSYNEQFF. CDR3 in DNA: TGCAGTGCTAGACGGATAGCGGGTGACTCCTACAATGAGCAGTTCTTC.

J is TRBJ2-3 and V is TRBV5-4, with a possible D match to TRBD2 (7 bases). V was shortened by 0 bases and J by 6 bases, with 14 bases between the two germline ends. The CDR3 has 15 residues. Per the germline V gene, CDR1 is SGHNT and CDR2 is YYREEE (reference sequence). The CDR3 is CASSLGGGLRDTQYF. The CDR3 nucleotides are TGTGCCAGCAGCTTGGGGGGGGGCCTGCGGGATACGCAGTATTTT.

This clonotype was found many times. The chain carries TRBV4-1 and TRBJ2-2; D gene ambiguous. The germline V gene encodes CDR1 MGHRA and CDR2 YSYEKL. The V and J ends lost 3 bases and 4 bases respectively, with 18 bases between them. The CDR3 totals 17 residues. In nucleotides, the CDR3 is TGCGCCAGCAGCCATCCTCGAAGACTGGAGAGCACCGGGGAGCTGTTTTTT. Its translation: CASSHPRRLESTGELFF.